This T cell receptor beta chain was captured in a study of blood T cell repertoires in COVID-19. As for the study in general: Samples taken during acute and convalescent COVID-19 were collected in the United States, Italy and Spain.

Under the authors' procedure: Estimation of nucleated cell counts relied on the amplification of reference gene primers. The table came from immunoSEQ multiplex PCR; TCRdb's copy has only in-frame clones and leaves some out. V, J and clone size derive from that table, while D and trimming were established from the DNA sequence. The sample consists of some 290,000 clones, around nine tenths of them appearing once. CDR1 and CDR2 (germline): SNHLY, FYNNEI. The CDR3 contains 16 residues. V lost 7 bases and J lost 4; bases outside the gene matches: 13. This clone was recorded once. Sequencing input: peripheral blood. The chain employs TRBV2 and TRBJ2-1; the match to TRBD2 covers 7 bases. The source is a woman in her thirties with COVID-19, enrolled during active disease. The chain's CDR3 is CASISREADSYNEQFF. In DNA, the CDR3 is TGTGCCAGCATTAGCCGGGAGGCTGATTCTTACAATGAGCAGTTCTTC.